These 21 T cell receptor beta chains were all obtained from the same sample, sequenced in a study of human T cells and chemical hapten exposure (dated by TCRdb to the early 2020s). The sample's time point label, in plain terms: patch test 3, about 24 weeks after DPC sensitization. Reading the label with the study, this specimen's treatment or condition is: therapeutic diphenylcyclopropenone sensitization with weekly scalp DPC. The library was prepared using RACE. TCRdb lists the instrument as NextSeq 500. The public sequencing data were trimmed at Q25 with fastp and processed into clonotypes with MiXCR by TCRdb, which kept only in-frame beta chains. CDR3 protein duplicates are merged, each entry listing the most common genes and DNA. The sample data list 150,000 to 200,000 distinct CDR3 sequences, and roughly 25% of these were observed just once. Of the sample, approximately 2.3% is held by the ten largest clones.

Sequencing used whole blood, obtained in connection with sensitization to the hapten diphenylcyclopropenone (DPC). These receptors all come from a woman aged 18 to 35 with alopecia areata. Some clones in this sample may be carry-over from other donors' samples.

The genes are TRBV6-2 or TRBV6-3 and TRBJ2-1, with D perhaps matching TRBD1 or TRBD2 (5 bases each). CDR3 length: 13 amino acids. Per germline, CDR1 MNHEY and CDR2 SVGEGT. The V gene lost 5 bases and the J gene lost 6 bases, with 11 bases spanning the gap. CDR3 loop: CASSPGTPNEQFF. The CDR3 DNA reads as TGTGCCAGCAGTCCCGGGACCCCCAATGAGCAGTTCTTC.

This clonotype was observed at least ten times. The chain has TRBV3-1 and TRBJ2-7; D unclear. V gave up 2 bases and J gave up 1 base, with 0 bases separating them. The V gene's germline CDR1 is LGHDT and CDR2 YNNKEL (reference sequence). The length of the CDR3 is 11 residues. The DNA for the CDR3 is TGTGCCAGCAGCCAATCCTACGAGCAGTACTTC. Translation: CASSQSYEQYF.

The chain links TRBV20-1 to TRBJ2-7; D is perhaps TRBD2 (5 bases). With 5 bases removed from V and 2 bases from J, the gap between germline ends came to 13 bases. The CDR3 runs to 13 residues. Germline CDR1 DFQATT, CDR2 SNEGSKA (reference sequence). The CDR3: CSADGGSAYEQYF. CDR3 DNA: TGCAGTGCTGACGGAGGCTCAGCCTACGAGCAGTACTTC.

This chain uses TRBV3-1 with TRBJ2-3; D gene unclear. Germline V CDR1 and CDR2: LGHDT, YNNKEL (reference sequence). V was clipped by 3 bases and J by 3 bases, with 10 bases between them. The CDR3 is made up of 14 amino acids. The CDR3 nucleotides read TGTGCCAGCAGCCATTGGGGAAGAACAGATACGCAGTATTTT. Residues: CASSHWGRTDTQYF.

This clonotype was picked up one time. This rearrangement joins TRBV6-2 or TRBV6-3 to TRBJ2-3, with 13 bases fitting TRBD2. The V gene's germline CDR1 is MNHEY and CDR2 SVGEGT. The length of the CDR3 is 16 residues. The junction had 10 bases not matched to a gene; V was cut back by 5 bases and J by 8 bases. CDR3 sequence: CASSILTSGGAATQYF. DNA for the CDR3: TGTGCCAGCAGTATCCTCACTAGCGGGGGGGCCGCTACGCAGTATTTT.

The rearrangement joins TRBV20-1 to TRBJ2-7; 9 positions agree with TRBD1. The ends lost 3 bases at V and 2 bases at J; junction bases unmatched: 8. This CDR3 contains 15 residues. Looked up from germline, CDR1 is DFQATT and CDR2 is SNEGSKA (reference sequence). The CDR3: CSASHGQGIAYEQYF. The CDR3 region has the DNA TGCAGTGCTAGTCATGGACAGGGGATCGCCTACGAGCAGTACTTC.

The V gene is TRBV12-3 or TRBV12-4, the J gene TRBJ2-1; 13 bases are a match to TRBD2. V shed 2 bases and J 4 bases; nucleotides not matched to a gene: 2. This CDR3 contains 16 residues. The CDR3 reads CASSLPGLAGYNEQFF. As DNA, the CDR3 is TGTGCCAGCAGTTTACCGGGACTAGCGGGATACAATGAGCAGTTCTTC.

This clonotype turned up a few times. The chain uses TRBV7-3 and TRBJ1-1; 7 bases map to TRBD1. CDR3 length equals 16 residues. Germline V gene data show CDR1 as SGHTA and CDR2 as FQGTGA. Trimming at V came to 0 bases and at J to 6 bases, leaving 10 bases not matched to a gene. The CDR3 sequence: CASSLTAGGSGAEAFF. Written as DNA, the CDR3 is TGTGCCAGCAGCTTAACGGCAGGGGGTAGTGGCGCTGAAGCTTTCTTT.

This clonotype was detected a few times. This chain links TRBV10-3 with TRBJ1-2; D possibly corresponds to TRBD1 (5 bases). CDR1 and CDR2 (germline): ENHRY, SYGVKD. The V end lost 0 bases, the J end lost 7 bases, and 6 bases lay between the germline ends. The CDR3 length is 12 residues. For the CDR3, the DNA is TGTGCCATCAGTGAGTCAGGGACTGGCTACACCTTC. It translates to CAISESGTGYTF.

This clonotype was counted between two and nine times. This sequence joins TRBV21-1 and TRBJ2-7; TRBD1 is the table's D call and was not checked against the DNA. TRBV21-1 is listed as a pseudogene. This CDR3 is 16 amino acids long. CDR3 residues: CASSSPDRVGVYEQYF. The CDR3 region has the DNA TGTGCCAGCAGCAGCCCCGACAGGGTCGGGGTCTACGAGCAGTACTTC.

The chain links TRBV6-6 to TRBJ2-7; D gene ambiguous. The V gene lost 5 bases and the J gene lost 3 bases, with 17 bases spanning the gap. This CDR3 has 15 residues. Germline values: CDR1 MNHNY, CDR2 SVGAGI (reference sequence). The CDR3 reads CASSPRVAEFYEQYF. CDR3 DNA sequence: TGTGCCAGCAGTCCCCGAGTGGCGGAATTCTACGAGCAGTACTTC.

V is TRBV7-6 and J is TRBJ2-3, with 8 positions matching TRBD2. Germline-derived CDR1 and CDR2 are SGHVS and FNYEAQ. This CDR3 is 15 amino acids long. V was pared by 2 bases and J by 4 bases, with 5 bases of the junction left unmatched. CDR3 sequence: CASSLRTSTSDTQYF. The CDR3 nucleotides are TGTGCCAGCAGCTTACGGACTAGCACATCAGATACGCAGTATTTT.

The genes are TRBV10-3 and TRBJ2-7; no definite D call. CDR1 is ENHRY and CDR2 is SYGVKD in the germline V gene. The CDR3 covers 12 residues. The ends were cut back, 5 bases at V and 2 bases at J, with 7 bases in the middle. CDR3 protein: CAISLDPYEQYF. The CDR3 nucleotides read TGTGCCATCAGTTTGGACCCCTACGAGCAGTACTTC.

The V gene is TRBV28, the J gene TRBJ1-5; 7 nucleotides line up with TRBD1. Germline-derived CDR1 and CDR2 are MDHEN and SYDVKM. V gave up 6 bases and J gave up 5 bases; unmatched junction bases: 16. There are 17 residues in the CDR3. The DNA for the CDR3 is TGTGCCAGCAGCCTACCGTCGGGACAGAGCTCTCATCAGCCCCAGCATTTT. Its translation: CASSLPSGQSSHQPQHF.

V gene TRBV7-9 combines with J gene TRBJ2-7; the D gene could be TRBD1 or TRBD2 (5 bases each). V was cut by 7 bases and J by 6 bases, with 19 bases left in between. The germline V gene encodes CDR1 SEHNR and CDR2 FQNEAQ (reference sequence). The CDR3 totals 14 residues. The CDR3 DNA reads TGTGCCAGCACCCGACATGGGACCCCAAGCGAGCAGTACTTC. Translation gives CASTRHGTPSEQYF.

The V and J genes are TRBV25-1 and TRBJ1-1, with no clear D. Per the germline V gene, CDR1 is MGHDK and CDR2 is SYGVNS. The V and J ends lost 8 bases and 6 bases respectively, with 13 bases between them. The length of the CDR3 is 12 residues. CDR3 sequence: CASARWGAEAFF. The DNA of the CDR3 is TGTGCCAGCGCCCGTTGGGGTGCTGAAGCTTTCTTT.

This clonotype appeared a few times. The CDR3 sequence: CASSLRQGYFF. CDR3 DNA: TGTGCCAGCAGCCTAAGACAGGGTTATTTCTTT. J is TRBJ1-1 and V is TRBV11-2; 7 bases map to TRBD1. The germline V gene encodes CDR1 SGHAT and CDR2 FQNNGV. This CDR3 spans 11 amino acids. Unmatched junction bases numbered 7, after V lost 5 bases and J lost 13 bases.

The gene calls are TRBV5-1 and TRBJ2-3; a weak D match, TRBD1 (6 bases). The germline V gene has CDR1 SGHRS and CDR2 YFSETQ. The CDR3 is 13 amino acids. With 4 bases removed from V and 10 bases from J, the gap between germline ends came to 16 bases. The CDR3 sequence is CASSPDYREAQYF. Written as DNA, the CDR3 is TGCGCCAGCAGCCCCGATTACAGGGAAGCGCAGTATTTT.

The rearrangement uses TRBV5-1 and TRBJ2-3; possibly TRBD2 for D (6 bases). CDR1 is SGHRS, CDR2 YFSETQ, per germline. The CDR3 loop spans 14 amino acids. Trimming pared 4 bases from V and 3 bases from J, leaving 12 bases between. The CDR3 is CASSTRLETDTQYF. CDR3 DNA sequence: TGCGCCAGCAGCACTAGACTAGAGACAGATACGCAGTATTTT.

V is TRBV20-1 and J is TRBJ1-5, with D tentatively TRBD1 (5 bases). This CDR3 region has 14 residues. Germline CDR1 reads DFQATT; CDR2 reads SNEGSKA (reference sequence). Trimming removed 6 bases from V and 5 bases from J, with 17 bases in between. The CDR3 loop is CSARPWGEHQPQHF. In nucleotides, the CDR3 is TGCAGTGCCCGGCCGTGGGGGGAGCATCAGCCCCAGCATTTT.

This chain uses TRBV9 with TRBJ2-3, with 12 bases matching TRBD2. The CDR3 is made up of 18 amino acids. With V trimmed by 2 bases and J by 0 bases, 7 bases remained unmatched. CDR1 is SGDLS, CDR2 YYNGEE, per germline. This chain's CDR3 is CASSVAASGGVSTDTQYF. CDR3 nucleotides: TGTGCCAGCAGCGTTGCGGCTAGCGGGGGGGTGAGCACAGATACGCAGTATTTT.